These 11 T cell receptor beta chains were sequenced from one sample in a study of control samples from healthy donors and cancer patients (dated by TCRdb to the early 2020s). Library preparation was by the immunoSEQ multiplex PCR assay. In its TCRdb copy, this immuneACCESS table keeps in-frame sequences only and misses some clones. Where compared with another copy, unresolved V genes explain less than half of these, and the others have no known cause. The sample table lists 40,000 or so clones, 85% to 95% of them with a count of one. The ten largest clones take up around a fifth of the sample. What was sequenced was PBMCs. These TCRs come from a middle-aged woman with head and neck cancer.

The CDR3 is CASSPSGAGTTGELFF. The CDR3 DNA follows: TGTGCCAGCAGCCCTAGCGGAGCGGGGACAACCGGGGAGCTGTTTTTT. This rearrangement joins TRBV2 to TRBJ2-2, with D tentatively TRBD2 (7 bases). Germline CDR1 reads SNHLY; CDR2 reads FYNNEI. The V end was cut by 6 bases, the J end by 5 bases, with 19 bases between. There are 16 residues in the CDR3.

V usage is TRBV21-1 and J usage is TRBJ2-7; TRBD2, as called in the table, went unchecked against the DNA. TRBV21-1 is flagged as a pseudogene. The length of the CDR3 is 17 residues. The CDR3 DNA sequence: TGTGCCAGCAGCCCCCGAGGAGGAAGGGGACTAGCTTACGAGCAGTACTTC. Translating gives CASSPRGGRGLAYEQYF.

This sequence joins TRBV5-6 and TRBJ2-3, with D possibly TRBD1 on 7 matching bases. Germline-derived CDR1 and CDR2 are SGHDT and YYEEEE. V was pared by 4 bases and J by 6 bases, with 18 bases between. There are 15 residues in the CDR3. In DNA form, the CDR3 reads TGTGCCAGCAGCCTGGGACTCACAGGGGACGATACGCAGTATTTT. This sequence encodes CASSLGLTGDDTQYF. The entire variable domain, with the rest obtained from reference TRBV5-6 and TRBJ2-3, is as follows: DAGVTQSPTHLIKTRGQQVTLRCSPKSGHDTVSWYQQALGQGPQFIFQYYEEEERQRGNFPDRFSGHQFPNYSSELNVNALLLGDSALYLCASSLGLTGDDTQYFGPGTRLTVL.

The chain is built from TRBV6-6 and TRBJ2-5; 8 positions agree with TRBD2. The CDR3 has 14 amino acids. Unmatched junction bases numbered 5, after V lost 5 bases and J lost 3 bases. Germline values: CDR1 MNHNY, CDR2 SVGAGI (reference sequence). This CDR3 is CASSGGLGKETQYF. The CDR3 nucleotides are TGTGCCAGCAGTGGGGGACTAGGGAAAGAGACCCAGTACTTC.

The CDR3 DNA reads TGCGCCAGCAGCCTCCCACCCGGACAGGGGATCTACGAGCAGTACTTC. It codes for CASSLPPGQGIYEQYF. The chain links TRBV4-1 to TRBJ2-7; 9 bases agree with TRBD1. The germline CDR1 and CDR2 sequences are MGHRA and YSYEKL. With 4 bases clipped from V and 3 bases from J, the junction kept 10 bases outside the gene matches. The CDR3 sequence is 16 residues long.

V is TRBV7-2 and J is TRBJ2-5, with 9 bases identical to TRBD1. This CDR3 spans 16 amino acids. With 5 bases clipped from V and 3 bases from J, the junction kept 10 bases outside the gene matches. Per germline, CDR1 SGHTA and CDR2 FQGNSA. The CDR3 region has the DNA TGTGCCAGCAGCCAATCAGGGACAGGGATAAAAGAGACCCAGTACTTC. Translating it yields CASSQSGTGIKETQYF.

The chain links TRBV30 to TRBJ1-6, with a possible D match to TRBD1 (5 bases). Germline CDR1 and CDR2: GTSNPN and SVGIG (reference sequence). This CDR3 contains 15 residues. Trimming removed 2 bases at V and 10 bases at J, with 18 bases between. In DNA, the CDR3 is TGTGCCTGGAGTAACTACGGGGGTCCGAGGTCACCCCTCCACTTT. It is translated as CAWSNYGGPRSPLHF.

This chain uses TRBV6-5 with TRBJ1-1, with a possible D match to TRBD1 (6 bases). Germline CDR1 and CDR2: MNHEY and SVGAGI. The CDR3 has 14 amino acids. The ends were cut back, 5 bases at V and 0 bases at J, with 10 bases in the middle. This CDR3 is CASSRGALNTEAFF. In DNA, the CDR3 is TGTGCCAGCAGTCGGGGGGCGCTGAACACTGAAGCTTTCTTT.

V and J are TRBV19 and TRBJ1-2; perhaps TRBD1 as D (5 bases). V dropped 5 bases and J dropped 5 bases, with 18 bases sitting between them. The germline V gene has CDR1 LNHDA and CDR2 SQIVND (reference sequence). The CDR3 is 15 residues long. The CDR3 DNA sequence: TGTGCCAGTAGTCCTCCATTTGGGGGGGTTTATGGCTACACCTTC. This gives the protein CASSPPFGGVYGYTF.

This chain joins TRBV7-9 and TRBJ1-4; TRBD1 is a possible D gene (6 bases). The CDR3 contains 18 residues. In germline, CDR1 is SEHNR, CDR2 FQNEAQ (reference sequence). V lost 1 base and J lost 0, with 15 bases in between. The chain's CDR3 is CASSLGQVGGATNEKLFF. CDR3 bases: TGTGCCAGCAGCTTAGGACAGGTGGGGGGTGCAACTAATGAAAAACTGTTTTTT.

This rearrangement joins TRBV7-9 to TRBJ1-1; D is possibly TRBD1 (6 bases). Germline CDR1 reads SEHNR; CDR2 reads FQNEAQ (reference sequence). The CDR3 covers 15 residues. The germline V and J ends were trimmed by 4 bases and 3 bases, with 15 bases remaining between them. CDR3 amino acids: CASSSPSKGDTEAFF. The DNA for the CDR3 is TGTGCCAGCAGCTCTCCGTCTAAGGGGGACACTGAAGCTTTCTTT.